This T cell receptor (beta chain) stems from a study of human T cells and chemical hapten exposure. Study summary: Small discrepancies in pooled library volume mainly accounted for the varying TCR yields per sample.

Time point of the sample: healthy volunteer bleed at 6 weeks. The study extracted total RNA from unfractionated whole blood. With 3 bases clipped from V and 5 bases from J, the junction kept 2 bases outside the gene matches. CDR1 and CDR2 from the germline V gene are SGHRS and YFSETQ. The CDR3 is 13 amino acids. The sample holds many counts of this clonotype. Its antigen is currently unknown. In the authors' methods: Counting gave a median of approximately 97,000 TCRs per sample, with values ranging from about 20,000 to 750,000. TCRdb processed the RACE reads anew with MiXCR; each CDR3 protein has one entry. V and J calls and clone size were set by TCRdb, not the authors. Seen here are about 65,000 distinct CDR3 sequences, roughly 6.6% observed once, and the top ten hold roughly 3%. Study outcomes and limitations: DPC sensitization did not alter TCRs above 1 in 1000 frequency.

The chain employs TRBV5-1 and TRBJ2-3; 8 bases map to TRBD2. The receptor comes from a female donor in good health. Some clones in this sample may be carry-over from other donors' samples. Sequencing was done on a sample of whole blood. CDR3 nucleotides: TGCGCCAGCAGCTACGCGGGAGGAGATACGCAGTATTTT. It specifies CASSYAGGDTQYF.